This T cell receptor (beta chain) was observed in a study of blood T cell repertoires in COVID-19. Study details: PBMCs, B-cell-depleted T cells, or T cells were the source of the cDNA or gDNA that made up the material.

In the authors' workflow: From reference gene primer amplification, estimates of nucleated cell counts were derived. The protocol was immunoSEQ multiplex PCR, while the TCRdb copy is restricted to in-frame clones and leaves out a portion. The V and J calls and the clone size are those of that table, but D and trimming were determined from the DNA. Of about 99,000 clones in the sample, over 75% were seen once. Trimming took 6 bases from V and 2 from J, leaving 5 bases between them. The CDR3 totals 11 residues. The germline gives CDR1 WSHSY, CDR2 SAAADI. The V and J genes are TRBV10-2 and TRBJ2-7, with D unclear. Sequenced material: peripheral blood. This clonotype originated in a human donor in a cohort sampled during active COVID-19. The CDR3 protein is CASSPTYEQYF. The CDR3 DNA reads TGCGCCAGCAGCCCCACCTACGAGCAGTACTTC.